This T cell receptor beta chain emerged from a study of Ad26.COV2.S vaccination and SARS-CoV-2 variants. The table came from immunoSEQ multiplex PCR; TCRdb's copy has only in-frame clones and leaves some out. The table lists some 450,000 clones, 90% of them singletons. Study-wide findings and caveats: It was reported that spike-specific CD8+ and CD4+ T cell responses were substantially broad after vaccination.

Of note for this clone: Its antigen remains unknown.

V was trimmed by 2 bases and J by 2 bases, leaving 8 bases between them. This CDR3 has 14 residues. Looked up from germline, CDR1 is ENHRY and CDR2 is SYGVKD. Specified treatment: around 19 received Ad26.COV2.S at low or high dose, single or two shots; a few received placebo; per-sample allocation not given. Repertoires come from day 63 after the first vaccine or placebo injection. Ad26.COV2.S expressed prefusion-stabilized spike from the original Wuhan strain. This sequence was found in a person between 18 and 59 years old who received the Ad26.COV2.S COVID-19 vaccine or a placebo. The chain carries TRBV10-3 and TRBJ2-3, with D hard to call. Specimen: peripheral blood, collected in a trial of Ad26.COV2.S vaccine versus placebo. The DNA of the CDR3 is TGTGCCATCAGTGAGCCCGGAATCACAGATACGCAGTATTTT. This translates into CAISEPGITDTQYF.